This T cell receptor beta chain was sequenced in a study of a mutant IDH1 vaccine in newly diagnosed glioma. Study-wide context: Vaccines began 4-6 weeks after radiotherapy alone, or with temozolomide cycles.

Remarks on this clone: Its antigen remains unknown.

As to time point: week 11, during vaccination. Every single dose of the vaccine, 300 ug of mutant IDH1 20-mer peptide, came with topical imiquimod. Sequencing used immunoSEQ multiplex PCR; TCRdb keeps in-frame clones, though not all of them. The sample lists roughly 62,000 clones; about nine tenths were seen once. This CDR3 comprises 14 residues. CDR1 is MNHEY, CDR2 SMNVEV, per germline (reference sequence). V gave up 4 bases and J gave up 5 bases; unmatched junction bases: 4. This TCR came from a man in his forties with glioma. Sequences were derived from PBMCs, sampled from a glioma patient whose treatment included an IDH1 peptide vaccine. The rearrangement uses TRBV27 and TRBJ1-4, with 7 bases fitting TRBD1. The CDR3 DNA reads TGTGCCAGCAGTTCGACAGGGAGGAATGAAAAACTGTTTTTT. This sequence encodes CASSSTGRNEKLFF. The full variable domain, with the rest looked up from reference TRBV27 and TRBJ1-4, is EAQVTQNPRYLITVTGKKLTVTCSQNMNHEYMSWYRQDPGLGLRQIYYSMNVEVTDKGDVPEGYKVSRKEKRNFPLILESPSPNQTSLYFCASSSTGRNEKLFFGSGTQLSVL.